Sequencing of this T cell receptor beta chain was carried out in a study of control samples from healthy donors and cancer patients. Trimming took off 0 bases at V and 0 bases at J, with 15 bases between the two ends. This CDR3 has 17 amino acids. Germline V gives CDR1 LGHNA, CDR2 YNFKEQ. Clones were sequenced by immunoSEQ multiplex PCR, and TCRdb holds only the in-frame ones, with some missing. The sample holds around 120,000 clones, 91% seen once. The sample consisted of blood. This sequence originates from a woman aged 18 to 35 in good health. V is TRBV4-2 and J is TRBJ2-7; D unclear. The CDR3 loop is CASSQESRTAGSYEQYF. The CDR3 bases are TGTGCCAGCAGCCAAGAGAGTAGGACGGCAGGCTCCTACGAGCAGTACTTC.